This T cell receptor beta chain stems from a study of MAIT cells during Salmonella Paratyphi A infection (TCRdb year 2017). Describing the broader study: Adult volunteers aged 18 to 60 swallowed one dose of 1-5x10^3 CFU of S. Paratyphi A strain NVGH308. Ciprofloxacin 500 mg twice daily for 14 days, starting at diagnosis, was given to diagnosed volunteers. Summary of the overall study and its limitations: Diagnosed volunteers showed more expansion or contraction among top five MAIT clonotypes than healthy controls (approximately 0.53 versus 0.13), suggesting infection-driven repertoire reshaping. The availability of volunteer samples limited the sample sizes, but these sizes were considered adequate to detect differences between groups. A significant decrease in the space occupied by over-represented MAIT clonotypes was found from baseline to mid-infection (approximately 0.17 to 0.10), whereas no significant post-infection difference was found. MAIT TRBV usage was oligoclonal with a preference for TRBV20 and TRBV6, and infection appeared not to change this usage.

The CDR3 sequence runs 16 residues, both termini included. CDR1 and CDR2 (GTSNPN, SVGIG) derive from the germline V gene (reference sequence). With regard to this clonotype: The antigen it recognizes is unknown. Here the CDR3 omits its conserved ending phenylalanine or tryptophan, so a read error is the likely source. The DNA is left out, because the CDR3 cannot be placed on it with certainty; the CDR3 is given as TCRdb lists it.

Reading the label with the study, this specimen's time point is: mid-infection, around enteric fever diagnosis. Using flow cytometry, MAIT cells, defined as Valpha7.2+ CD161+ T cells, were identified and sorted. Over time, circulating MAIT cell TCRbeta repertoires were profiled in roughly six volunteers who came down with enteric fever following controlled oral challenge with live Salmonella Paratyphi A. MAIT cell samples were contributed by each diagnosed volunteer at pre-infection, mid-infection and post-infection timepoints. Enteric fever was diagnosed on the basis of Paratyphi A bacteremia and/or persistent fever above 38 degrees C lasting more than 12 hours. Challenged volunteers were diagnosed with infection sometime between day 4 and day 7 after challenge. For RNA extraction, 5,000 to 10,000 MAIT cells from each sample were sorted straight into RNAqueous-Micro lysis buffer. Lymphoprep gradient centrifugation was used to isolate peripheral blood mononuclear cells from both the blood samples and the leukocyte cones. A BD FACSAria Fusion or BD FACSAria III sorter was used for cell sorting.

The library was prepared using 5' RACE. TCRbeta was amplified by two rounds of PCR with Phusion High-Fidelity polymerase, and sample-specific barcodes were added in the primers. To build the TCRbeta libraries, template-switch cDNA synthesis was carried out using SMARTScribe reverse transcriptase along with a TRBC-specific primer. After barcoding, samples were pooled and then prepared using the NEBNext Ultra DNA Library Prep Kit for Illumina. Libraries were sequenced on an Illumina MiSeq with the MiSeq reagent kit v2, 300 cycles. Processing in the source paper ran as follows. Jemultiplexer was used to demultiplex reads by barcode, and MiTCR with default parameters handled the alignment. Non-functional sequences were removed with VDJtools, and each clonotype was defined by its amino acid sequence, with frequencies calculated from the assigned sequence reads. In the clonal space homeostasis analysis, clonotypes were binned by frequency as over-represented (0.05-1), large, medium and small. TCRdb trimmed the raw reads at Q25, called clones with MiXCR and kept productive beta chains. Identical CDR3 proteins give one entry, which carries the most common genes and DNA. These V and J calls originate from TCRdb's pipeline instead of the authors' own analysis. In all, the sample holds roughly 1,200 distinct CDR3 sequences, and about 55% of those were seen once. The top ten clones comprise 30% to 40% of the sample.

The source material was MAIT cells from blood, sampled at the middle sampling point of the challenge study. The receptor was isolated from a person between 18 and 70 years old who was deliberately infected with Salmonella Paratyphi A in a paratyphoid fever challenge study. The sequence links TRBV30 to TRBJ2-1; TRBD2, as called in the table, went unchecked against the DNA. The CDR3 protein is CAWSGMGLAGSDEKLG.